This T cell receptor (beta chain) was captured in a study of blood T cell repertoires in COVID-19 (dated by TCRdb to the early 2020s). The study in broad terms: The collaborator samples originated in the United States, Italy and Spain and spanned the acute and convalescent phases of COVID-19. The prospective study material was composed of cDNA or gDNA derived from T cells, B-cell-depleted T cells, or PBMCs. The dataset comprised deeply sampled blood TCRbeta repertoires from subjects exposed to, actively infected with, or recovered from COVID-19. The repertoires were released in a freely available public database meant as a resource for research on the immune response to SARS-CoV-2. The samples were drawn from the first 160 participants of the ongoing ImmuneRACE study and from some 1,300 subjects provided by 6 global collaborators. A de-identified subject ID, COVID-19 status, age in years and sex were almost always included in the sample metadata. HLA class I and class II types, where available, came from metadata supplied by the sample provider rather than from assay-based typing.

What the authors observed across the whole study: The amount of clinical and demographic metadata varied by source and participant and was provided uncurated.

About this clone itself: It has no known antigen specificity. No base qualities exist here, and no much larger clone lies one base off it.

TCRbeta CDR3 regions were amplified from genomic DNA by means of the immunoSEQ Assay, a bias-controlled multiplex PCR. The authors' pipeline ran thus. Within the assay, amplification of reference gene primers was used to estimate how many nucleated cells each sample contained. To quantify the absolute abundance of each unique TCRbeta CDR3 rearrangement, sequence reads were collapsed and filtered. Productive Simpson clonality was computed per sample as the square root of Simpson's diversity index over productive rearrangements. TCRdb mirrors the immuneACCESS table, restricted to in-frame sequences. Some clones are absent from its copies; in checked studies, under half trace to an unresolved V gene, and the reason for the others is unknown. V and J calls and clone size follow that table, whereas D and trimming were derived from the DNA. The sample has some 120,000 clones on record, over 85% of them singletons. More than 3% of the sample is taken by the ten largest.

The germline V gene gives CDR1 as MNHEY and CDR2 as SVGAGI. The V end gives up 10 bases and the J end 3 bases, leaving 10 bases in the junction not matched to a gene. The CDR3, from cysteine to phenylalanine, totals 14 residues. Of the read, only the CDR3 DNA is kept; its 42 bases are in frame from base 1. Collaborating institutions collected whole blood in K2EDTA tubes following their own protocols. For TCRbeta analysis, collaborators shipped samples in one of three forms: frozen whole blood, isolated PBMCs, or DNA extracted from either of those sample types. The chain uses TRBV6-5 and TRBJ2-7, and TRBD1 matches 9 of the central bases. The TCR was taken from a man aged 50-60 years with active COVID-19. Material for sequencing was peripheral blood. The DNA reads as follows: TGTGCCATCCTACCGGACAGGGGTGGCTACGAGCAGTACTTC. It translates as CAILPDRGGYEQYF.